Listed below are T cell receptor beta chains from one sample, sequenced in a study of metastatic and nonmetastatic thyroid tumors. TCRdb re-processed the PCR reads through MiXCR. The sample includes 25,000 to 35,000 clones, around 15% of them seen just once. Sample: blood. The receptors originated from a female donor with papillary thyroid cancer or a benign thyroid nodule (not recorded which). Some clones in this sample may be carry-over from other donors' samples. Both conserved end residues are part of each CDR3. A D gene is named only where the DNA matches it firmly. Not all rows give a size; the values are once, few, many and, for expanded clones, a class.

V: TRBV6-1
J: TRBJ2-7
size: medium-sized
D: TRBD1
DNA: TGTGCCAGCAGGGAGACAGGGACCCCCTACGAGCAGTACTTC
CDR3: CASRETGTPYEQYF

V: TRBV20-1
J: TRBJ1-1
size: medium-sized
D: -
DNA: TGCAGTGCTAGAGCAGGGGACACTGAAGCTTTCTTT
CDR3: CSARAGDTEAFF

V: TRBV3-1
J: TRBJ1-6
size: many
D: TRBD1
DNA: TGTGCCAGCAGCCACTACAGGACAGGGCCACGGGGTTCACCCCTCCACTTT
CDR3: CASSHYRTGPRGSPLHF

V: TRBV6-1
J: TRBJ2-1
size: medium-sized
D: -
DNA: TGTGCCAGCAGTCCTACAGGGTCTCATCAGTTCTTC
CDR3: CASSPTGSHQFF

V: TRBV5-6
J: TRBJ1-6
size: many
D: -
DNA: TGTGCCAGCAGCTTGGCCCCGAGGTATAGAAGCTCCTATAATTCACCCCTCCACTTT
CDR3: CASSLAPRYRSSYNSPLHF

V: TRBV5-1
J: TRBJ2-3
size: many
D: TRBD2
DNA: TGCGCCAGCAGCCTCTCGACTAGCGGCACAGATACGCAGTATTTT
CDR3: CASSLSTSGTDTQYF

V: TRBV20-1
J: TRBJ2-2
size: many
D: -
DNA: TGCAGTGCTAGAGAGACAATCGGACGGGAGCTGTTTTTT
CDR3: CSARETIGRELFF

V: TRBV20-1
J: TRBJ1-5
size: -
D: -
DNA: TGCAGTGCTAGCTTGGGGGGGTATCGTCAGCCCCAGCATTTT
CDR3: CSASLGGYRQPQHF

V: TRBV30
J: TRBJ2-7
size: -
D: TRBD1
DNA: TGTGCCTGGAGTGTTGGACAGGGGGCCTACGAGCAGTACTTC
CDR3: CAWSVGQGAYEQYF

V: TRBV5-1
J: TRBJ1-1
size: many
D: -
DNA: TGCGCCAGCAGCTTGGCCGGGCACACTGAAGCTTTCTTT
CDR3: CASSLAGHTEAFF

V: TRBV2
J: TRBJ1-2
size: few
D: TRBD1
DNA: TGTGCCAGCAGCGCCCCGGGACAGGGGGTCTATGGCTACACCTTC
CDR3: CASSAPGQGVYGYTF

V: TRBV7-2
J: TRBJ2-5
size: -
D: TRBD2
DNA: TGTGCCAGCAGCTTGCCCCTAGCGGTAGGCCGAGAGACCCAGTACTTC
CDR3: CASSLPLAVGRETQYF